The 8 T cell receptor beta chains presented below share a single source sample, sequenced in a study of blood T cell repertoires in COVID-19. The protocol was immunoSEQ multiplex PCR, while the TCRdb copy is restricted to in-frame clones and leaves out a portion. The sample yields some 160,000 clones, more than 80% seen once. Material: peripheral blood. The receptors were gathered from a woman aged 60-75 years with active COVID-19.

The CDR3 nucleotides are TGTGCCAGCAGCATTAGCGGGCCCTCACTAGAGCAGTACTTC. Residues: CASSISGPSLEQYF. The chain is built from TRBV7-9 and TRBJ2-7, with 7 bases matching TRBD2. Unmatched junction bases numbered 11, after V lost 5 bases and J lost 7 bases. The CDR3 contains 14 residues. Germline values: CDR1 SEHNR, CDR2 FQNEAQ (reference sequence).

The chain carries TRBV3-1 (or the pseudogene TRBV3-2) and TRBJ2-1, with D possibly TRBD2 on 6 matching bases. V gave up 1 base and J gave up 9 bases, with 13 bases separating them. Germline CDR1 and CDR2: LGHDT and YNNKEL (reference sequence). The CDR3 contains 14 residues. DNA for the CDR3: TGTGCCAGCAGCCAAGTGAATAGCGGTAGTGAGCAGTTCTTC. Its protein product is CASSQVNSGSEQFF.

The rearrangement joins TRBV6-4 to TRBJ1-5; the D is unclear. Trimming removed 8 bases at V and 4 bases at J, with 33 bases between. Germline V CDR1 and CDR2: MRHNA, SNTAGT. The CDR3 runs to 20 residues. CDR3 nucleotides: TGTGCCAGCCTAGGAGAGGGAGAAGGGAATATGGAAAATAAGAATCAGCCCCAGCATTTT. This sequence encodes CASLGEGEGNMENKNQPQHF.

This chain links TRBV30 with TRBJ1-1; the match to TRBD1 covers 8 bases. The V gene's germline CDR1 is GTSNPN and CDR2 SVGIG (reference sequence). The V gene end was trimmed by 5 bases and the J gene end by 1 base; junction bases not matched to a gene: 0. This CDR3 has 12 amino acids. CDR3 bases: TGTGCCTGGGGACAGGGGAACACTGAAGCTTTCTTT. This sequence encodes CAWGQGNTEAFF.

This clone showed up just once. The CDR3 is CASSPTSGTTNTGELFF. CDR3 bases: TGTGCCAGCAGCCCTACTAGCGGAACGACGAACACCGGGGAGCTGTTTTTT. The chain combines TRBV6-2 or TRBV6-3 with TRBJ2-2; 8 bases are shared with TRBD2. The CDR3 has 17 amino acids. The germline gives CDR1 MNHEY, CDR2 SVGEGT. V lost 6 bases and J lost 0; bases outside the gene matches: 9.

The genes are TRBV28 and TRBJ2-1, with 7 bases matching TRBD2. The trim removed 5 bases at V and 0 bases at J, leaving 16 bases unmatched. The CDR3 loop spans 19 amino acids. The germline V gene encodes CDR1 MDHEN and CDR2 SYDVKM. The CDR3 bases are TGTGCCAGCAGTCTCGCGGGCGTGGGAGGGGCTAGCTCCTACAATGAGCAGTTCTTC. Its protein is CASSLAGVGGASSYNEQFF.

The V and J genes are TRBV4-1 and TRBJ2-5; 9 bases map to TRBD1. Germline V CDR1 and CDR2: MGHRA, YSYEKL. The CDR3 is 17 amino acids. The J segment lost 5 bases and the V segment lost 3 bases, leaving 13 bases of the junction unmatched. As DNA, the CDR3 is TGCGCCAGCAGCCAGGTCATCCGGGACAGGGTTTGGGAGACCCAGTACTTC. Its protein is CASSQVIRDRVWETQYF.

This chain uses TRBV19 with TRBJ1-5; D unresolved. The CDR3 length is 16 residues. V was cut by 3 bases and J by 0 bases, with 12 bases left in between. The germline V gene has CDR1 LNHDA and CDR2 SQIVND (reference sequence). This CDR3 is CASSMRAAYSNQPQHF. Written as DNA, the CDR3 is TGTGCCAGTAGTATGAGGGCAGCTTATAGCAATCAGCCCCAGCATTTT.